Below are 13 T cell receptor beta chains sequenced from a single sample in a study of T-cell memory formation after mild COVID-19. TCRdb fed the 5' RACE reads into MiXCR, producing one record per CDR3 protein. Of about 350,000 distinct CDR3 sequences in the sample, approximately 15% were seen once. Sequencing was done on a sample of PBMCs or a T cell subset sorted from them (not recorded which). The source is a man aged 18 to 29 who had mild COVID-19 (a few samples of this study predate the infection). Cell type and time point are not known.

This chain connects TRBV7-9 to TRBJ2-2, with 8 bases identical to TRBD1. The CDR3 extends over 16 amino acids. The germline gives CDR1 SEHNR, CDR2 FQNEAQ (reference sequence). Losses at the gene ends were 2 bases for V and 7 bases for J; bases not matched to a gene: 9. This CDR3 is CASSLMGRGLDGELFF. The CDR3, as DNA: TGTGCCAGCAGCTTAATGGGCAGGGGGCTCGACGGGGAGCTGTTTTTT.

The rearrangement links TRBV6-5 to TRBJ2-3, with 10 bases lining up with TRBD2. J was trimmed by 4 bases and V by 5 bases; bases with no gene match: 3. This CDR3 is built from 14 residues. CDR1 and CDR2 from the germline V gene are MNHEY and SVGAGI. This CDR3 is CASSPGLAPDTQYF. In DNA form, the CDR3 reads TGTGCCAGCAGTCCGGGACTAGCGCCAGATACGCAGTATTTT.

The V call is TRBV20-1, the J call TRBJ2-3; 13 bases map to TRBD2. Germline V gene sequence: CDR1 DFQATT, CDR2 SNEGSKA (reference sequence). The J segment lost 4 bases and the V segment lost 1 base, leaving 5 bases of the junction unmatched. The CDR3 contains 16 residues. This CDR3 reads CSARVLTSGGADTQYF. Written as DNA, the CDR3 is TGCAGTGCTAGAGTATTAACTAGCGGGGGGGCAGATACGCAGTATTTT.

The CDR3 spells CASSPLPLAGGDNEQFF. The DNA of the CDR3 is TGCGCCAGCAGCCCGCTTCCGCTAGCGGGGGGAGACAATGAGCAGTTCTTC. This chain connects TRBV4-1 to TRBJ2-1; 11 bases align to TRBD2. Germline CDR1 is MGHRA and CDR2 is YSYEKL. V was clipped by 4 bases and J by 5 bases; unmatched bases: 10. The CDR3 is 17 residues long.

The rearrangement uses TRBV30 and TRBJ1-2; unclear D gene. With 2 bases removed from V and 8 bases from J, the gap between germline ends came to 12 bases. The length of the CDR3 is 12 residues. The germline V gene encodes CDR1 GTSNPN and CDR2 SVGIG (reference sequence). The CDR3 DNA reads TGTGCCTGGAGTTCTTCCCATTTGGGCTACACCTTC. Protein sequence: CAWSSSHLGYTF.

This clonotype was seen a handful of times. This chain connects TRBV7-9 to TRBJ2-7; D gene unclear. Germline V gives CDR1 SEHNR, CDR2 FQNEAQ (reference sequence). Trimming took 7 bases from V and 5 from J, leaving 12 bases between them. This CDR3 region has 12 residues. The CDR3 coding sequence is TGTGCCAGCACCCCTTTGGGCGACGAGCAGTACGTC. It is translated as CASTPLGDEQYV.

The gene calls are TRBV5-1 and TRBJ2-7; 9 nucleotides match TRBD1. Germline values: CDR1 SGHRS, CDR2 YFSETQ. This CDR3 spans 14 amino acids. Losses at the gene ends were 5 bases for V and 4 bases for J; bases not matched to a gene: 7. The CDR3 DNA reads as TGCGCCAGCAGGCCCGGGACAGGGCTTTACGAGCAGTACTTC. Protein sequence: CASRPGTGLYEQYF.

The chain links TRBV9 to TRBJ2-3; D not certain. Trimming took 3 bases from V and 2 from J, leaving 13 bases between them. Germline V gene data show CDR1 as SGDLS and CDR2 as YYNGEE. CDR3 length: 15 amino acids. For the CDR3, the DNA is TGTGCCAGCAGCGAACGACGCATCCCCACAGATACGCAGTATTTT. Its protein product is CASSERRIPTDTQYF.

The chain employs TRBV14 and TRBJ1-2; a possible D gene is TRBD1 (5 bases). This CDR3 is built from 13 residues. V lost 5 bases to trimming and J lost 6 bases, with 13 bases between them. The germline V gene has CDR1 SGHDN and CDR2 FVKESK. CDR3 sequence (DNA): TGTGCCAGCAGCGCAGGGACCGCGAATGGCTACACCTTC. This sequence encodes CASSAGTANGYTF. Full variable domain (missing parts from reference TRBV14 and TRBJ1-2): EAGVTQFPSHSVIEKGQTVTLRCDPISGHDNLYWYRRVMGKEIKFLLHFVKESKQDESGMPNNRFLAERTGGTYSTLKVQPAELEDSGVYFCASSAGTANGYTFGSGTRLTVV.

The rearrangement uses TRBV7-2 and TRBJ1-2, with 7 bases that match TRBD1. Germline values: CDR1 SGHTA, CDR2 FQGNSA. The CDR3 is 15 residues long. V was pared by 0 bases and J by 5 bases, with 6 bases of the junction left unmatched. The CDR3: CASSLAVTGRYGYTF. Here the CDR3 DNA reads TGTGCCAGCAGCTTAGCCGTGACAGGGCGGTATGGCTACACCTTC.

This clonotype was detected many times. DNA of the CDR3: TGCAGTGCCCAGACAGGGGGTTATGGCTACACCTTC. Translation: CSAQTGGYGYTF. V is TRBV20-1 and J is TRBJ1-2; TRBD1 agrees at 9 bases. The CDR3 contains 12 residues. Losses at the gene ends were 6 bases for V and 5 bases for J; bases not matched to a gene: 4. Looked up from germline, CDR1 is DFQATT and CDR2 is SNEGSKA (reference sequence).

This clonotype was picked up a small number of times. The rearrangement joins TRBV12-3 or TRBV12-4 to TRBJ1-1, with a possible D match to TRBD1 (6 bases). With 6 bases removed from V and 4 bases from J, the gap between germline ends came to 36 bases. CDR3 size: 21 residues. This CDR3 reads CASRGGGGTIWNVLGSTEAFF. The CDR3 DNA reads TGTGCCAGCAGAGGGGGGGGAGGGACTATATGGAATGTCCTGGGTAGCACTGAAGCTTTCTTT.

This clonotype was detected only a few times. The chain joins TRBV20-1 to TRBJ1-2, with TRBD1 matching over 8 bases. The V gene end was trimmed by 6 bases and the J gene end by 7 bases; junction bases not matched to a gene: 7. The germline V gene has CDR1 DFQATT and CDR2 SNEGSKA (reference sequence). This CDR3 is 12 amino acids long. The CDR3 DNA sequence: TGCAGTGCCGATGACAGGGGCGGTGGCTACACCTTC. Protein sequence: CSADDRGGGYTF.